This T cell receptor (beta chain) stems from a study of control samples from healthy donors and cancer patients. The CDR3 totals 15 residues. After removal of 2 bases from V and 5 bases from J, the junction contained 5 bases not matched to a gene. Per germline, CDR1 SNHLY and CDR2 FYNNEI. This table comes from immunoSEQ multiplex PCR, and its TCRdb copy is limited to in-frame clones, with some not included. The sample gives around 97,000 clones, 75% to 90% of which show up once; approximately 20% is in the top ten. The chain links TRBV2 to TRBJ2-2; 7 bases are a match to TRBD1. The sample was PBMCs. The sequence was obtained from a man between 60 and 75 years old with lung cancer. The CDR3 nucleotides read TGTGCCAGCAGTGAACAGGGGACAGCTACCGGGGAGCTGTTTTTT. Residues: CASSEQGTATGELFF.